This T cell receptor beta chain was recovered during a study of beta chain features in type 1 diabetes. Study-wide results and limits: Among type 1 diabetes patients, VDJ junctions had fewer insertions and more deletions. In every one of the four CD4+ subsets, TCRB CDR3s were moderately but significantly shorter in Type 1 diabetes patients.

Reverse transcribing all isolated RNA meant expressed TCRB transcripts were sequenced. Data came from immunoSEQ multiplex PCR; TCRdb stores just in-frame clones and leaves some out. Among about 660,000 clones listed, over 11% were seen once. Trimming took 5 bases from V and 5 from J, leaving 14 bases between them. CDR1 and CDR2 from the germline V gene are SEHNR and FQNEAQ (reference sequence). The CDR3 loop spans 14 amino acids. Blood was collected once per donor into heparin, averaging about 116 mL. Of note for this clone: Its antigen remains unidentified.

Input material: naive CD4+ T cells from blood. The sequence was collected from a man aged 18 to 29 with type 1 diabetes. The rearrangement joins TRBV7-9 to TRBJ2-3, with D perhaps matching TRBD1 or TRBD2 (5 bases each). This CDR3 is CASSPRTGGDTQYF. The CDR3 DNA sequence: TGTGCCAGCAGCCCGAGGACTGGGGGAGATACGCAGTATTTT. Based on the CDR3 plus reference TRBV7-9 and TRBJ2-3, the full variable domain is DTGVSQNPRHKITKRGQNVTFRCDPISEHNRLYWYRQTLGQGPEFLTYFQNEAQLEKSRLLSDRFSAERPKGSFSTLEIQRTEQGDSAMYLCASSPRTGGDTQYFGPGTRLTVL.